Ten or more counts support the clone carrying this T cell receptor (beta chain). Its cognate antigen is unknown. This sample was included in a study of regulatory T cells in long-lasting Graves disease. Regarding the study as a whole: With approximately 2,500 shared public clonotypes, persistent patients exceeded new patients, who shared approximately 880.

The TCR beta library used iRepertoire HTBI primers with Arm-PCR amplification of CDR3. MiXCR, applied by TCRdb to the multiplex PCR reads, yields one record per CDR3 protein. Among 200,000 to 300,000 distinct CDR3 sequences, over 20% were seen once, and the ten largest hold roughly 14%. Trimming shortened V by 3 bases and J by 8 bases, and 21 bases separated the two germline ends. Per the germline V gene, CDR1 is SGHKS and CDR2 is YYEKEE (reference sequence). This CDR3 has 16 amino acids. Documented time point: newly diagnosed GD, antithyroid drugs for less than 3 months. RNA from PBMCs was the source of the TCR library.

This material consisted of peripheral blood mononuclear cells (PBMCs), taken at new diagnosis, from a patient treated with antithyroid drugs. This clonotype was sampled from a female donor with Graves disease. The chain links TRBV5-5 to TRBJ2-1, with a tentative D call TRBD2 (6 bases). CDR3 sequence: CASSWRAAGLQDEQFF. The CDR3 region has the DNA TGTGCCAGCAGCTGGAGGGCCGCAGGGCTCCAGGATGAGCAGTTCTTC.